Sequencing of this TCR beta chain was carried out in a study of blood T cell repertoires in COVID-19. Whole-study context: Spain, Italy and the United States supplied samples that represented acute and convalescent COVID-19.

Using immunoSEQ multiplex PCR, the repertoire was profiled, and TCRdb retains in-frame clones only, with some absent. This repertoire shows 330,000 or so clones, around 90% found once; its top ten account for under 5%. Germline CDR1 SEHNR, CDR2 FQNEAQ (reference sequence). This CDR3 has 15 residues. Trimming cost V 4 bases and J 1 base; bases outside gene matches: 2. Patients of the Seattle cohort, enrolled during active infection, were followed longitudinally. The V call is TRBV7-9, the J call TRBJ2-2, with 8 bases fitting TRBD1. The sequence was collected from a woman aged 55-75 years with COVID-19, enrolled during active disease. Sequencing was done on a sample of peripheral blood. As DNA, the CDR3 is TGTGCCAGCAGCTCCGGGACAGGGAACACCGGGGAGCTGTTTTTT. Residues: CASSSGTGNTGELFF.